The next 10 T cell receptor beta chains were all read from a single sample in a study of cytomegalovirus exposure and HLA in healthy donors. Repertoires were generated with immunoSEQ multiplex PCR, while TCRdb's copy carries only in-frame clones and drops some. Here the sample spans more than 140,000 clones, around 90% being singletons. The material sequenced was PBMCs. These receptors originate from a woman between 18 and 30 years old in good health and CMV-seropositive.

This chain connects TRBV30 to TRBJ2-1; the D gene is possibly TRBD2 (6 bases). The V end lost 6 bases, the J end lost 6 bases, and 27 bases lay between the germline ends. Germline CDR1 and CDR2: GTSNPN and SVGIG (reference sequence). This CDR3 has 17 amino acids. The DNA of the CDR3 is TGTGCCTGCGATGAAGCGGGTGTGGGCCCTAAGGGCAATGAGCAGTTCTTC. It encodes CACDEAGVGPKGNEQFF.

V usage is TRBV5-1 and J usage is TRBJ2-7, with TRBD2 identical over 11 bases. Germline CDR1 and CDR2: SGHRS and YFSETQ. The CDR3 totals 17 residues. The ends lost 5 bases at V and 6 bases at J; junction bases unmatched: 16. In nucleotides, the CDR3 is TGCGCCAGCAGATCCACTAGCGGGAGCGGGATAGGTGGCGAGCAGTACTTC. It is translated as CASRSTSGSGIGGEQYF.

V usage is TRBV5-1 and J usage is TRBJ2-5; D possibly corresponds to TRBD2 (6 bases). Germline values: CDR1 SGHRS, CDR2 YFSETQ. The CDR3 runs 15 residues. Trimming left V 6 bases short and J 0 bases short, with 15 bases between. This CDR3 is CASKGLGTYQETQYF. The CDR3 region has the DNA TGCGCCAGCAAGGGGTTAGGGACTTACCAAGAGACCCAGTACTTC.

The chain carries TRBV29-1 and TRBJ1-2; TRBD1 agrees at 8 bases. The junction had 1 base not matched to a gene; V was cut back by 2 bases and J by 5 bases. Germline CDR1 and CDR2: SQVTM and ANQGSEA. The CDR3 contains 12 residues. The CDR3 sequence: CSVETGGYGYTF. The CDR3 DNA reads TGCAGCGTTGAAACAGGGGGGTATGGCTACACCTTC.

V and J are TRBV5-6 and TRBJ1-1, with 9 bases lining up with TRBD1. Germline V gene lookup returns CDR1 SGHDT and CDR2 YYEEEE. With 1 base clipped from V and 4 bases from J, the junction kept 5 bases outside the gene matches. The CDR3 contains 15 residues. DNA of the CDR3: TGTGCCAGCAGCTTGAGGACAGGGGTGGTCACTGAAGCTTTCTTT. Translating gives CASSLRTGVVTEAFF.

The chain couples TRBV7-9 to TRBJ2-1; D is uncertain. This CDR3 has 16 amino acids. Deletions cut 1 base from V and 9 bases from J, with 19 bases between. The germline gives CDR1 SEHNR, CDR2 FQNEAQ (reference sequence). The CDR3 loop is CASSLGAGLPSGEQFF. The DNA of the CDR3 is TGTGCCAGCAGCTTAGGTGCCGGATTACCTTCGGGTGAGCAGTTCTTC.

This CDR3 reads CASSQDLGTGDLGTEAFF. The CDR3 DNA reads as TGCGCCAGCAGCCAAGATCTTGGGACAGGGGATCTTGGGACTGAAGCTTTCTTT. The chain is built from TRBV4-1 and TRBJ1-1, with 10 bases aligning to TRBD1. V shed 0 bases, J shed 5 bases, and the junction held 12 bases outside the gene matches. Germline assignment: CDR1 MGHRA and CDR2 YSYEKL. This CDR3 comprises 18 residues.

The chain combines TRBV5-8 with TRBJ2-5; D unclear. The CDR3 extends over 14 amino acids. V was cut by 0 bases and J by 5 bases, with 11 bases left in between. Germline V CDR1 and CDR2: SGHTS, YDEGEE. The CDR3 spells CASSLAFPRETQYF. CDR3 coding DNA: TGTGCCAGCAGCTTGGCCTTCCCCAGGGAGACCCAGTACTTC.

The CDR3 spells CASSRSDRPSGGYTF. The CDR3 nucleotides read TGTGCCAGCAGCCGAAGCGACAGGCCGTCTGGTGGCTACACCTTC. The chain is built from TRBV6-5 and TRBJ1-2; D might be TRBD1 (6 bases). CDR1 is MNHEY and CDR2 is SVGAGI in the germline V gene. Trimming cost V 6 bases and J 7 bases, with 21 bases left between them. This CDR3 has 15 residues.

The V gene is TRBV7-8, the J gene TRBJ2-7; TRBD2 agrees at 11 bases. The V and J ends lost 1 base and 2 bases, in that order; junction bases with no gene match: 7. This CDR3 region has 17 residues. Germline CDR1 and CDR2: SGHVS and FQNEAQ. The CDR3 protein is CASSLVLGTSGTYEQYF. The CDR3 coding sequence is TGTGCCAGCAGCTTAGTCCTCGGGACTAGCGGTACCTACGAGCAGTACTTC.